One and the same sample provided the 25 T cell receptor beta chains below, sequenced in a study of identical twins. From the 5' RACE reads, TCRdb called clonotypes with MiXCR, one entry per CDR3 protein. The sample shows fewer than 650,000 distinct CDR3 sequences, about 7.6% of them seen only once. These data were also filed under a second study, of yellow fever vaccine responses in identical twins.

Specimen: PBMCs. The receptors stem from a woman aged 18 to 35 in good health.

This clonotype was recorded a few times. J is TRBJ2-7 and V is TRBV10-2; TRBD1 aligns across 9 bases. J lost 2 bases, V lost 6 bases, and 11 bases had no gene match. Germline V gene data show CDR1 as WSHSY and CDR2 as SAAADI. This CDR3 region has 16 residues. The CDR3 nucleotides are TGCGCCAGCAGATTCAGACCCGGGACAGGGACCTACGAGCAGTACTTC. This gives the protein CASRFRPGTGTYEQYF.

This clonotype occurred a few times. V usage is TRBV5-6 and J usage is TRBJ1-4; TRBD1 might be the D (6 bases). The CDR3 is 16 amino acids. With 3 bases removed from V and 5 bases from J, the gap between germline ends came to 17 bases. Germline-derived CDR1 and CDR2 are SGHDT and YYEEEE. CDR3: CASSSLTGVWNEKLFF. The DNA for the CDR3 is TGTGCCAGCAGCTCGCTGACAGGAGTGTGGAATGAAAAACTGTTTTTT. The full variable domain, with the rest looked up from reference TRBV5-6 and TRBJ1-4, is DAGVTQSPTHLIKTRGQQVTLRCSPKSGHDTVSWYQQALGQGPQFIFQYYEEEERQRGNFPDRFSGHQFPNYSSELNVNALLLGDSALYLCASSSLTGVWNEKLFFGSGTQLSVL.

The chain is built from TRBV3-1 and TRBJ1-2; TRBD1 is a possible D gene (6 bases). The CDR3 sequence is 18 residues long. Trimming removed 1 base from V and 4 bases from J, with 22 bases in between. The germline V gene has CDR1 LGHDT and CDR2 YNNKEL (reference sequence). The CDR3: CASSQGGGRQARFYGYTF. Written as DNA, the CDR3 is TGTGCCAGCAGCCAAGGAGGGGGTCGACAGGCCCGATTCTATGGCTACACCTTC.

This clonotype has a handful of counts. As DNA, the CDR3 is TGTGCCACCAGTGACGCAGGGGTTCCCAACGGGGAGCTGTTTTTT. Translation gives CATSDAGVPNGELFF. This chain uses TRBV24-1 with TRBJ2-2; D might be TRBD1 (6 bases). The V end was cut by 4 bases, the J end by 7 bases, with 15 bases between. Per the germline V gene, CDR1 is KGHDR and CDR2 is SFDVKD. This CDR3 has 15 residues.

This clonotype showed up just a few times. V gene TRBV5-1 combines with J gene TRBJ2-7, with TRBD2 as a possible D gene (5 bases). Trimming took off 4 bases at V and 1 base at J, with 9 bases between the two ends. The CDR3 covers 13 residues. CDR1 and CDR2 (germline): SGHRS, YFSETQ. CDR3 amino acids: CASSVDWSYEQYF. The CDR3 region has the DNA TGCGCCAGCAGCGTGGACTGGTCCTACGAGCAGTACTTC.

The chain recombines TRBV20-1 with TRBJ2-3, with 9 bases that match TRBD2. The CDR3 runs 13 residues. V shed 6 bases and J 1 base; nucleotides not matched to a gene: 2. Germline V gene sequence: CDR1 DFQATT, CDR2 SNEGSKA (reference sequence). The CDR3 DNA follows: TGCAGTGCCGTAGCGGGAGGCACAGATACGCAGTATTTT. As protein: CSAVAGGTDTQYF.

This clonotype was seen more than once but under ten times. This sequence joins TRBV5-6 and TRBJ1-1; D remains ambiguous. This CDR3 has 14 residues. The germline CDR1 and CDR2 sequences are SGHDT and YYEEEE. Trimming shortened V by 0 bases and J by 1 base, and 7 bases separated the two germline ends. The CDR3 is CASSLGIANTEAFF. CDR3 nucleotide sequence: TGTGCCAGCAGCTTGGGGATAGCGAACACTGAAGCTTTCTTT.

This clonotype came up many times. The chain has TRBV6-1 and TRBJ1-5, with D uncertain. Trimming took 8 bases from V and 6 from J, leaving 17 bases between them. Looked up from germline, CDR1 is MNHNS and CDR2 is SASEGT. The CDR3 totals 14 residues. The CDR3 DNA is TGTGCCAGCTCCCGCGGGGAGCTGGGTCAGCCCCAGCATTTT. It encodes CASSRGELGQPQHF.

This clonotype showed up many times. This chain uses TRBV2 with TRBJ2-5; tentatively, D is TRBD2 (6 bases). There are 14 residues in the CDR3. The ends were cut back, 5 bases at V and 2 bases at J, with 12 bases in the middle. The germline gives CDR1 SNHLY, CDR2 FYNNEI. CDR3 protein: CASSPRTTQETQYF. The CDR3 DNA follows: TGTGCCAGCAGTCCAAGGACTACTCAAGAGACCCAGTACTTC.

This clonotype has a handful of counts. The chain is built from TRBV11-3 and TRBJ2-1; D is uncertain. V lost 2 bases and J 4 bases, leaving 12 bases between the germline ends. The CDR3 runs 15 residues. Per the germline V gene, CDR1 is SGHNT and CDR2 is YENEEA. In DNA, the CDR3 is TGTGCCAGCAGCTTATTAGGGTCCACATACAATGAGCAGTTCTTC. This gives the protein CASSLLGSTYNEQFF.

The V and J genes are TRBV29-1 and TRBJ2-2, with 13 bases aligning to TRBD2. Germline loops: CDR1 SQVTM, CDR2 ANQGSEA. This CDR3 has 15 amino acids. Trimming at V came to 4 bases and at J to 6 bases, leaving 5 bases not matched to a gene. CDR3 residues: CSVATGTSGAGELFF. The DNA for the CDR3 is TGCAGCGTTGCAACCGGGACTAGCGGGGCCGGGGAGCTGTTTTTT.

CDR3 region: CASSQDEGRYNEQFF. CDR3 coding DNA: TGTGCCAGCAGCCAAGATGAGGGCCGTTACAATGAGCAGTTCTTC. The chain recombines TRBV3-1 with TRBJ2-1, with a weak D call TRBD2 (5 bases). The CDR3 extends over 15 amino acids. CDR1 and CDR2 (germline): LGHDT, YNNKEL (reference sequence). The V and J ends lost 0 bases and 4 bases respectively, with 10 bases between them.

The chain is built from TRBV15 and TRBJ2-2; the D is unclear. The CDR3 totals 13 residues. Germline V CDR1 and CDR2: LNHNV, YYDKDF (reference sequence). V dropped 3 bases and J dropped 4 bases, with 6 bases sitting between them. The CDR3 region has the DNA TGTGCCACCAGCAGGGAGTTCACCGGGGAGCTGTTTTTT. Residues: CATSREFTGELFF. Together with reference TRBV15 and TRBJ2-2, the CDR3 gives the full variable domain: DAMVIQNPRYQVTQFGKPVTLSCSQTLNHNVMYWYQQKSSQAPKLLFHYYDKDFNNEADTPDNFQSRRPNTSFCFLDIRSPGLGDTAMYLCATSREFTGELFFGEGSRLTVL.

The gene calls are TRBV5-1 and TRBJ2-1; 7 positions match TRBD2. The CDR3 length is 15 residues. Germline V CDR1 and CDR2: SGHRS, YFSETQ. The trim removed 4 bases at V and 5 bases at J, leaving 9 bases unmatched. The CDR3 is CASSPQTSRNNEQFF. The CDR3 DNA follows: TGCGCCAGCAGCCCTCAGACTAGCCGAAACAATGAGCAGTTCTTC.

In this sample, this clonotype turned up many times. The CDR3 is CASSPTRTRQETQYF. The CDR3 nucleotides are TGTGCCAGCAGTCCTACCCGGACGCGACAAGAGACCCAGTACTTC. This chain uses TRBV28 with TRBJ2-5; D is unclear. Germline CDR1 MDHEN, CDR2 SYDVKM. Deletions cut 5 bases from V and 2 bases from J, with 15 bases between. The CDR3 contains 15 residues. Filled out from reference TRBV28 and TRBJ2-5, the complete variable domain reads DVKVTQSSRYLVKRTGEKVFLECVQDMDHENMFWYRQDPGLGLRLIYFSYDVKMKEKGDIPEGYSVSREKKERFSLILESASTNQTSMYLCASSPTRTRQETQYFGPGTRLLVL.

V and J are TRBV2 and TRBJ2-1; D not certain. Germline V gene data show CDR1 as SNHLY and CDR2 as FYNNEI. The CDR3 runs 19 residues. V lost 5 bases to trimming and J lost 0 bases, with 23 bases between them. CDR3 sequence: CASSLMADLLGNSYNEQFF. The CDR3 region has the DNA TGTGCCAGCAGTTTAATGGCCGACCTACTGGGTAACTCCTACAATGAGCAGTTCTTC.

This clonotype was seen many times. The chain links TRBV12-3 or TRBV12-4 to TRBJ2-1; D unresolved. The CDR3 is 12 amino acids. V was cut by 5 bases and J by 8 bases, with 10 bases left in between. CDR3 residues: CASSPSGYEQFF. The DNA for the CDR3 is TGTGCCAGCAGTCCCAGTGGCTATGAGCAGTTCTTC.

This clonotype was counted a few times. The J gene is TRBJ1-5, the V gene TRBV6-1; TRBD1 aligns across 7 bases. Germline trimming cut 6 bases from V and 1 base from J; bases unmatched to any gene: 3. From germline, CDR1 is MNHNS and CDR2 SASEGT. This CDR3 comprises 14 residues. The CDR3 DNA reads as TGTGCCAGCAGAGAACAGGGGAGCAATCAGCCCCAGCATTTT. This sequence encodes CASREQGSNQPQHF.

This clonotype was picked up a small number of times. This sequence joins TRBV27 and TRBJ1-2; perhaps TRBD1 as D (5 bases). Germline assignment: CDR1 MNHEY and CDR2 SMNVEV (reference sequence). The CDR3 extends over 13 amino acids. V was clipped by 3 bases and J by 6 bases, with 11 bases between them. Here the CDR3 DNA reads TGTGCCAGCAGTTTTCAGGGAATGGATGGCTACACCTTC. Encoded protein: CASSFQGMDGYTF.

J is TRBJ1-5 and V is TRBV12-3 or TRBV12-4; weak D call: TRBD1 (5 bases). This CDR3 region has 14 residues. Trimming cost V 7 bases and J 3 bases, with 13 bases left between them. CDR3 loop: CASTPGRYNQPQHF. The CDR3 DNA reads as TGTGCCAGCACCCCGGGACGGTACAATCAGCCCCAGCATTTT.

This clonotype was counted a few times. This sequence joins TRBV7-9 and TRBJ2-7; 8 bases line up with TRBD2. This CDR3 region has 14 residues. Germline CDR1 SEHNR, CDR2 FQNEAQ (reference sequence). After removal of 8 bases from V and 5 bases from J, the junction contained 11 bases not matched to a gene. The CDR3 spells CASLGGRFLDEQYF. DNA of the CDR3: TGTGCCAGCCTGGGCGGGAGGTTTTTAGACGAGCAGTACTTC. Full variable domain (missing parts from reference TRBV7-9 and TRBJ2-7): DTGVSQNPRHKITKRGQNVTFRCDPISEHNRLYWYRQTLGQGPEFLTYFQNEAQLEKSRLLSDRFSAERPKGSFSTLEIQRTEQGDSAMYLCASLGGRFLDEQYFGPGTRLTVT.

This clonotype came up many times. The chain is built from TRBV2 and TRBJ2-5; 8 nucleotides match TRBD1. Germline V lookup: CDR1 SNHLY, CDR2 FYNNEI. The CDR3 extends over 14 amino acids. V lost 3 bases and J lost 3; bases outside the gene matches: 3. CDR3 protein: CASSDRGPKETQYF. CDR3 DNA sequence: TGTGCCAGCAGTGACAGGGGGCCTAAAGAGACCCAGTACTTC.

This clonotype was recorded at least ten times. This sequence joins TRBV20-1 and TRBJ2-5, with 13 positions matching TRBD2. The CDR3 is made up of 16 amino acids. V trimming: 5 bases; J trimming: 2 bases; junction bases outside the gene matches: 8. From germline, CDR1 is DFQATT and CDR2 SNEGSKA (reference sequence). CDR3: CSARLAGGPLQETQYF. The CDR3 DNA is TGCAGTGCTCGACTAGCGGGGGGCCCACTACAAGAGACCCAGTACTTC.

This clonotype occurred many times. The V and J genes are TRBV7-8 and TRBJ2-3, with D unclear. Germline assignment: CDR1 SGHVS and CDR2 FQNEAQ. Trimming shortened V by 1 base and J by 5 bases, and 22 bases separated the two germline ends. This CDR3 spans 18 amino acids. The CDR3 nucleotides are TGTGCCAGCAGCTTAGTCTACACGGCGGCCCGAGAAAAAGATACGCAGTATTTT. Protein: CASSLVYTAAREKDTQYF.

The chain recombines TRBV9 with TRBJ1-2; D might be TRBD1 (6 bases). Trimming pared 4 bases from V and 7 bases from J, leaving 11 bases between. Germline V gene sequence: CDR1 SGDLS, CDR2 YYNGEE. This CDR3 is 12 amino acids long. The CDR3 protein is CASSSTGTGYTF. CDR3 nucleotides: TGTGCCAGCAGCAGCACAGGGACTGGCTACACCTTC.